This T cell receptor (beta chain) was found in a study of blood T cells in healthy people across ages. Points from the study as a whole: Any conclusive comparison of naive versus antigen-experienced cells was prevented by using unsorted PBMCs.

With respect to this clonotype: As yet, its antigen is unknown.

Sample-barcoded 5' priming and a J-beta primer mix drove a second PCR of roughly 7 to 11 cycles. TCRdb reprocessed the 5' RACE reads with MiXCR, giving one entry per CDR3 protein. The table lists over 600,000 distinct CDR3 sequences, roughly 50% of them singletons. CDR3 length: 16 residues. Germline CDR1 and CDR2: MNHEY and SMNVEV (reference sequence). The V gene lost 8 bases and the J gene lost 2 bases, with 20 bases spanning the gap. Per-sample PBMC isolation yielded at least 6.5 million cells. The origin of this receptor is a man aged 40-49 years in good health. Sequencing input: blood. The V gene is TRBV27, the J gene TRBJ2-3; D possibly uses TRBD1 or TRBD2 (5 bases each). In nucleotides, the CDR3 is TGTGCCAGCTCGCGGGCGCAGGGCGACCTCACAGATACGCAGTATTTT. It yields the protein CASSRAQGDLTDTQYF.